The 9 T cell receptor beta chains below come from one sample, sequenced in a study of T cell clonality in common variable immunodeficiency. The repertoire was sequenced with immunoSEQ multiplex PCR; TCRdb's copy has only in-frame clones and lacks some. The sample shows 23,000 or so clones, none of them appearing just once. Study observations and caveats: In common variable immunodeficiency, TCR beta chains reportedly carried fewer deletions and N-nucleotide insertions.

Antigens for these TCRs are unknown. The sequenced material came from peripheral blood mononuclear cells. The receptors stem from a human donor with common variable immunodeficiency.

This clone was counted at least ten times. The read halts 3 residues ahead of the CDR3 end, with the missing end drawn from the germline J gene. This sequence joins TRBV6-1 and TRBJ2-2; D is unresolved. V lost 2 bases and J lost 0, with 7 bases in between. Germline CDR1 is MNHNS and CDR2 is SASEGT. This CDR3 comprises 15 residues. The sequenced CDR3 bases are TGTGCCAGCAGTGAAACAGCCGCGAACACCGGGGAG. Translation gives CASSETAANTGE. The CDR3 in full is CASSETAANTGELFF.

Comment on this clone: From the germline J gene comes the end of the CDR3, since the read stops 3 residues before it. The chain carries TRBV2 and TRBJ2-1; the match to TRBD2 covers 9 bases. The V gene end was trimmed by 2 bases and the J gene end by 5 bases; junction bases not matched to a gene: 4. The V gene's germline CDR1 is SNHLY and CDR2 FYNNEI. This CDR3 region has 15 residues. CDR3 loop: CASSETRGGHNEQFF. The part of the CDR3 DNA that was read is TGTGCCAGCAGTGAAACGCGGGGGGGCCACAATGAG.

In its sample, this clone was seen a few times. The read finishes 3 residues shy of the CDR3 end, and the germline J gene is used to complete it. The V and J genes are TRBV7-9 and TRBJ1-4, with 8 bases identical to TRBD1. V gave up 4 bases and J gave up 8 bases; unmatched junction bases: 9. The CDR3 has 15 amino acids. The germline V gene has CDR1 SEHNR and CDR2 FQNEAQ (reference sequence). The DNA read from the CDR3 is TGTGCCAGCAGCTCCCCGGACAGGGATACAGAAAAA. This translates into CASSSPDRDTEK. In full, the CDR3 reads CASSSPDRDTEKLFF.

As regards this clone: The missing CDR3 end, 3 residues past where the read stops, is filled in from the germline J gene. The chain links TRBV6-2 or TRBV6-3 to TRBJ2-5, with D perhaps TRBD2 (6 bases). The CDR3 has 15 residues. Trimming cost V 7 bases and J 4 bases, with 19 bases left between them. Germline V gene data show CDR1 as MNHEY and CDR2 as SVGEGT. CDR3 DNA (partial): TGTGCCAGCACGACGGGCGGGGTGGTCCCAGAGACC. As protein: CASTTGGVVPET. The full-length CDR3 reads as CASTTGGVVPETQYF.

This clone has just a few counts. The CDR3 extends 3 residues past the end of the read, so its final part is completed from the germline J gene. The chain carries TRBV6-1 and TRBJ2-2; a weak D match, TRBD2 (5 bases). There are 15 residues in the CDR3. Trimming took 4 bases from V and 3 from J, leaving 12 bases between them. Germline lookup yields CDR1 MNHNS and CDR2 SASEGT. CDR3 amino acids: CASSGAGVYTGELFF. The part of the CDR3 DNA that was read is TGTGCCAGCAGTGGGGCCGGGGTATACACCGGGGAG.

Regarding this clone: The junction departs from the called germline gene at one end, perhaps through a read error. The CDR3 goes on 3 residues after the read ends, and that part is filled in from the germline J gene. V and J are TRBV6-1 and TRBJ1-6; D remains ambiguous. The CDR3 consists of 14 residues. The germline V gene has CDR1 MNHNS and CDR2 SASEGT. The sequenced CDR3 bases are TGTGCCAGCAGTAAAGCGCAAATTAGATCACCC. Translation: CASSKAQIRSP. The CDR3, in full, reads CASSKAQIRSPLHF.

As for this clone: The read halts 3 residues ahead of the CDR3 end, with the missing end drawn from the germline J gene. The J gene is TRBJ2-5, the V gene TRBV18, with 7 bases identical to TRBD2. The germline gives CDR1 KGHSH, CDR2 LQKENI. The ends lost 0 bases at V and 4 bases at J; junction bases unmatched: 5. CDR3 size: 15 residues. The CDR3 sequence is CASSPPNVAGETQYF. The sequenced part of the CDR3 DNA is TGTGCCAGCTCACCACCCAATGTAGCGGGAGAGACC.

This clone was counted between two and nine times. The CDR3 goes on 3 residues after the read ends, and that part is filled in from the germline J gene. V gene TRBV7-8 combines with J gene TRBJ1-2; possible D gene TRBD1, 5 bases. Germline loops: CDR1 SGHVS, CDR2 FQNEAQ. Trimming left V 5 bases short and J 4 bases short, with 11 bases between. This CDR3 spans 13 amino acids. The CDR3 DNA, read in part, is TGTGCCAGCAGCCCAAGGAGGGGCTATGGC. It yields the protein CASSPRRGYG. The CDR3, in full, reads CASSPRRGYGYTF.

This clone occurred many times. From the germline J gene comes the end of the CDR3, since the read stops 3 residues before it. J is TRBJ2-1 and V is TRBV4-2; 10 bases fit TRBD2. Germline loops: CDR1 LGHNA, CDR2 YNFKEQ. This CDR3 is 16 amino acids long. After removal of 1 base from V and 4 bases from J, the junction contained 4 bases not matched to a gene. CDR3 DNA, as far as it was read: TGTGCCAGCAGCCAAGTCACTAGCGGGGATTACAATGAG. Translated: CASSQVTSGDYNE. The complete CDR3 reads CASSQVTSGDYNEQFF.